A single sample gave rise to the 15 T cell receptor beta chains below, sequenced in a study of relationships among human T cell subsets. Semiquantitative ARM-PCR amplified T cell receptor alpha and beta CDR3 regions from mRNA. Exponential amplification used communal superprimers after tagged nested gene-specific primers in ARM-PCR. Each CDR3 protein gets one entry after TCRdb re-called the multiplex PCR reads with MiXCR. The profile shows about 2,600 distinct CDR3 sequences, roughly two fifths of them singletons. Specimen: activated T cells sorted from blood. Subset indicated: CD45RA-RO-CD69+ activated T cells. The receptors originated from a man aged 35 to 55 in good health.

The V call is TRBV20-1, the J call TRBJ2-5, with D unclear. Germline V gene lookup returns CDR1 DFQATT and CDR2 SNEGSKA (reference sequence). Trimming took off 3 bases at V and 5 bases at J, with 13 bases between the two ends. CDR3 length: 13 residues. The CDR3 protein is CSASDGPVETQYF. DNA of the CDR3: TGCAGTGCTAGTGATGGACCGGTGGAGACCCAGTACTTC.

This chain joins TRBV4-2 and TRBJ2-2; TRBD2 might be the D (5 bases). Germline-derived CDR1 and CDR2 are LGHNA and YNFKEQ. The CDR3 loop spans 16 amino acids. The V and J ends lost 0 bases and 4 bases respectively, with 12 bases between them. The CDR3 DNA follows: TGTGCCAGCAGCCAAGATAGCGACGGGTCCACCGGGGAGCTGTTTTTT. It is translated as CASSQDSDGSTGELFF.

The chain uses TRBV20-1 and TRBJ2-1; possible D gene TRBD1, 6 bases. CDR1 is DFQATT and CDR2 is SNEGSKA in the germline V gene (reference sequence). This CDR3 is built from 18 residues. As DNA, the CDR3 is TGCACGGTGTCCCCTCGTGGGGGCCGAGTGGGCTCCTACAATGAGCAGTTCTTC. It translates to CTVSPRGGRVGSYNEQFF.

The rearrangement links TRBV28 to TRBJ2-1; weak D call: TRBD1 (5 bases). Germline assignment: CDR1 MDHEN and CDR2 SYDVKM. Trimming took off 6 bases at V and 5 bases at J, with 14 bases between the two ends. The CDR3 is 14 amino acids. CDR3 DNA sequence: TGTGCCAGCAGGTTCTTTCAGGGCAACAATGAGCAGTTCTTC. It encodes CASRFFQGNNEQFF.

CDR3 nucleotide sequence: TGTGCCAGCAGCAGGGACAGGAACACTGAAGCTTTCTTT. Encoded protein: CASSRDRNTEAFF. The chain is built from TRBV11-2 and TRBJ1-1, with 7 bases aligning to TRBD1. V shed 5 bases and J 1 base; nucleotides not matched to a gene: 1. Germline V CDR1 and CDR2: SGHAT, FQNNGV. CDR3 length: 13 amino acids.

The chain combines TRBV19 with TRBJ2-7; 7 bases are shared with TRBD1. J lost 5 bases, V lost 5 bases, and 6 bases had no gene match. Germline V gene sequence: CDR1 LNHDA, CDR2 SQIVND (reference sequence). This CDR3 is 13 amino acids long. CDR3 loop: CASSPDGQDEQYF. DNA for the CDR3: TGTGCCAGTAGTCCGGACGGACAGGACGAGCAGTACTTC.

This clonotype ranks as large. This rearrangement joins TRBV11-2 to TRBJ2-3; the D is unclear. V lost 2 bases, J lost 4 bases, and 13 bases lay in between. CDR3 length: 15 amino acids. Germline V gene sequence: CDR1 SGHAT, CDR2 FQNNGV. The CDR3 nucleotides read TGTGCCAGCAGCTTACGGCCCCAGCCCCCAGATACGCAGTATTTT. As protein: CASSLRPQPPDTQYF.

The table lists this clonotype with a few counts. The CDR3 nucleotides are TGTGCCAGCACTGGACAGCCTAACACTGAAGCTTTCTTT. It is translated as CASTGQPNTEAFF. V is TRBV6-1 and J is TRBJ1-1, with D possibly TRBD1 on 6 matching bases. Germline assignment: CDR1 MNHNS and CDR2 SASEGT. The V end lost 7 bases, the J end lost 2 bases, and 11 bases lay between the germline ends. The CDR3 spans 13 residues.

The sample holds a few counts of this clonotype. The rearrangement links TRBV5-1 to TRBJ2-3; 11 bases match TRBD1. The CDR3 loop spans 15 amino acids. J lost 5 bases, V lost 4 bases, and 6 bases had no gene match. In germline, CDR1 is SGHRS, CDR2 YFSETQ. The CDR3 sequence: CASSQRTGGRDTQYF. CDR3 DNA: TGCGCCAGCAGCCAACGGACAGGGGGCAGAGATACGCAGTATTTT.

V usage is TRBV5-1 and J usage is TRBJ1-6; D perhaps matches TRBD1 (6 bases). This CDR3 has 13 amino acids. Germline V CDR1 and CDR2: SGHRS, YFSETQ. V gave up 0 bases and J gave up 13 bases, with 11 bases separating them. CDR3 DNA: TGCGCCAGCAGCTTGGATTACAGGGTTCCCCTCCACTTT. This codes for CASSLDYRVPLHF.

The J gene is TRBJ2-1, the V gene TRBV10-3; TRBD1 is a possible D gene (8 bases). The germline V gene encodes CDR1 ENHRY and CDR2 SYGVKD. V was pared by 6 bases and J by 6 bases, with 18 bases between. The CDR3 totals 15 residues. The CDR3 sequence: CAIRAGTGNGNEQFF. DNA of the CDR3: TGTGCCATCAGAGCGGGGACAGGTAATGGCAATGAGCAGTTCTTC.

In DNA form, the CDR3 reads TGCAGTGCTCGGACAGGACTAAACACAGATACGCAGTATTTT. It codes for CSARTGLNTDTQYF. The V and J genes are TRBV20-1 and TRBJ2-3, with a tentative D call TRBD1 (7 bases). CDR3 size: 14 residues. Between the trimmed V and J ends, which lost 5 bases and 2 bases, there was a span of 14 bases. CDR1 is DFQATT and CDR2 is SNEGSKA in the germline V gene (reference sequence).

The chain uses TRBV7-9 and TRBJ2-1, with 9 nucleotides matching TRBD2. Germline V gene sequence: CDR1 SEHNR, CDR2 FQNEAQ (reference sequence). J gave up 10 bases and V 5 bases, and 9 bases lay outside the gene matches. This CDR3 contains 14 residues. CDR3 loop: CASSPRLAVNEQFF. In DNA, the CDR3 is TGTGCCAGCAGCCCAAGACTAGCGGTTAACGAGCAGTTCTTC.

The J gene is TRBJ1-1, the V gene TRBV14; maybe TRBD1 (6 bases). Germline-derived CDR1 and CDR2 are SGHDN and FVKESK. This CDR3 contains 12 residues. Trimming cost V 9 bases and J 3 bases, with 11 bases left between them. In DNA, the CDR3 is TGTGCCAGTCGTCGACAGGACACTGAAGCTTTCTTT. The encoded protein is CASRRQDTEAFF.

Within the sample, this clonotype is large. The chain employs TRBV4-2 and TRBJ2-3, with a tentative D call TRBD2 (5 bases). The CDR3 extends over 13 amino acids. Trimming stripped 5 bases from V and 5 bases from J, with 11 bases between. In germline, CDR1 is LGHNA, CDR2 YNFKEQ. The CDR3 DNA follows: TGTGCCAGCAGCGTCACCACTAGAGATACGCAGTATTTT. This sequence encodes CASSVTTRDTQYF.